One sample yielded the 15 T cell receptor beta chains listed below, sequenced in a study of T cell responses to AZD1222 COVID-19 vaccine (dated by TCRdb to the early 2020s). Library method: the immunoSEQ multiplex PCR assay. Sourced from immuneACCESS, this table was stored by TCRdb with only in-frame sequences that have V and J called. A share of the clones is absent; for the studies checked, an unresolved V gene accounts for under half, and the remainder has no known explanation. The sample data list under 200,000 clones, and about 90% of these were observed just once. The ten largest clones take up approximately 2% of the sample. Interpreted using the paper, the time point label stands for: baseline before first vaccination. The sequencing here drew on peripheral blood, taken on day 0 of AZD1222 vaccination. These receptors came from an adult in good health.

The chain is built from TRBV6-5 and TRBJ1-5; D is ambiguous. The CDR3 sequence is 13 residues long. Germline CDR1 is MNHEY and CDR2 is SVGAGI. V lost 0 bases to trimming and J lost 3 bases, with 3 bases between them. This CDR3 reads CASSYSINQPQHF. The CDR3 DNA is TGTGCCAGCAGTTACTCGATCAATCAGCCCCAGCATTTT.

The chain couples TRBV9 to TRBJ2-2; no reliable D call. The CDR3 runs 17 residues. In germline, CDR1 is SGDLS, CDR2 YYNGEE. The V end lost 0 bases, the J end lost 6 bases, and 18 bases lay between the germline ends. The CDR3 nucleotides read TGTGCCAGCAGCGTAGGTGGTAGAGCTGCAGTAGCCGGGGAGCTGTTTTTT. As protein: CASSVGGRAAVAGELFF.

The chain has TRBV6-5 and TRBJ1-1, with a tentative D call TRBD1 (5 bases). Per germline, CDR1 MNHEY and CDR2 SVGAGI. The CDR3 consists of 14 residues. V shed 4 bases and J shed 5 bases, with 14 bases lying between them. The CDR3 sequence is CASSSGRRDTEAFF. The CDR3 DNA reads TGTGCCAGCAGTTCAGGGAGGAGGGATACTGAAGCTTTCTTT.

This chain joins TRBV7-7 and TRBJ2-3; 8 nucleotides align to TRBD2. The CDR3 totals 15 residues. Trimming at V came to 3 bases and at J to 5 bases, leaving 7 bases not matched to a gene. The germline V gene has CDR1 SSHAT and CDR2 FNYEAQ (reference sequence). CDR3 in DNA: TGTGCCAGCAGCTTCGCGGCGGGGGGTGGAGATACGCAGTATTTT. This encodes CASSFAAGGGDTQYF.

This clone came up a few times. The chain couples TRBV7-2 to TRBJ2-5; 16 positions agree with TRBD2. V trimming: 4 bases; J trimming: 2 bases; junction bases outside the gene matches: 1. There are 16 residues in the CDR3. Germline CDR1 and CDR2: SGHTA and FQGNSA. The CDR3 reads CASSSGLAGGQETQYF. Written as DNA, the CDR3 is TGTGCCAGCAGCTCGGGACTAGCGGGGGGGCAAGAGACCCAGTACTTC.

This clone turned up a few times. This sequence joins TRBV6-2 or TRBV6-3 and TRBJ1-1; D ambiguous. Deletions cut 0 bases from V and 0 bases from J, with 17 bases between. The CDR3 has 18 amino acids. Per the germline V gene, CDR1 is MNHEY and CDR2 is SVGEGT. The CDR3 sequence is CASSYSSRSTRMNTEAFF. CDR3 nucleotide sequence: TGTGCCAGCAGTTACTCGAGCAGGTCTACACGCATGAACACTGAAGCTTTCTTT.

The chain links TRBV7-2 to TRBJ1-1; D might be TRBD1 (5 bases). The CDR3 is 14 amino acids. With 5 bases removed from V and 1 base from J, the gap between germline ends came to 11 bases. CDR1 and CDR2 (germline): SGHTA, FQGNSA. The CDR3 protein is CASSPPTANTEAFF. The CDR3 bases are TGTGCCAGCAGCCCCCCGACAGCGAACACTGAAGCTTTCTTT.

The V and J genes are TRBV6-2 or TRBV6-3 and TRBJ1-5; the D is unclear. Germline CDR1 and CDR2: MNHEY and SVGEGT. The CDR3 covers 15 residues. Trimming stripped 5 bases from V and 5 bases from J, with 16 bases between. CDR3 sequence (DNA): TGTGCCAGCAGTCCCGGACTATATCACGATCAGCCCCAGCATTTT. Translation gives CASSPGLYHDQPQHF.

The chain employs TRBV28 and TRBJ2-3, with D possibly TRBD1 on 7 matching bases. Deletions cut 5 bases from V and 5 bases from J, with 20 bases between. The CDR3 is 16 residues long. Germline V gene data show CDR1 as MDHEN and CDR2 as SYDVKM. For the CDR3, the DNA is TGTGCCAGCAGTACCTGGCGGGGCAGGGGGAAAGATACGCAGTATTTT. This codes for CASSTWRGRGKDTQYF.

The CDR3 DNA follows: TGTGCCAGCAGCTTACCCTCATCGTGGATTGGAAACACCATATATTTT. Amino acids: CASSLPSSWIGNTIYF. V usage is TRBV7-3 and J usage is TRBJ1-3, with D hard to call. Germline loops: CDR1 SGHTA, CDR2 FQGTGA. Trimming took off 2 bases at V and 3 bases at J, with 14 bases between the two ends. This CDR3 contains 16 residues.

This clone occurred a few times. The chain uses TRBV5-1 and TRBJ2-2; 8 bases are a match to TRBD1. Germline CDR1 reads SGHRS; CDR2 reads YFSETQ. This CDR3 is 13 amino acids long. V shed 8 bases, J shed 5 bases, and the junction held 5 bases outside the gene matches. This CDR3 is CASTDRGTGELFF. Written as DNA, the CDR3 is TGCGCCAGTACTGACAGGGGTACCGGGGAGCTGTTTTTT.

The V and J genes are TRBV11-2 and TRBJ1-1, with D unresolved. Trimming took off 4 bases at V and 0 bases at J, with 15 bases between the two ends. The CDR3 runs to 16 residues. The germline V gene has CDR1 SGHAT and CDR2 FQNNGV. For the CDR3, the DNA is TGTGCCAGCAGCTCAATTCCAGCTTCTGTGAACACTGAAGCTTTCTTT. The encoded protein is CASSSIPASVNTEAFF.

The CDR3 reads CASGSPQGLANYGYTF. CDR3 nucleotides: TGTGCCAGCGGGTCCCCACAGGGCCTCGCTAACTATGGCTACACCTTC. The chain carries TRBV5-4 and TRBJ1-2; a weak D match, TRBD1 (6 bases). This CDR3 spans 16 amino acids. Between the trimmed V and J ends, which lost 7 bases and 0 bases, there was a span of 19 bases. CDR1 SGHNT and CDR2 YYREEE come from the germline V gene (reference sequence). The full variable domain, completed using reference TRBV5-4 and TRBJ1-2, is ETGVTQSPTHLIKTRGQQVTLRCSSQSGHNTVSWYQQALGQGPQFIFQYYREEENGRGNFPPRFSGLQFPNYSSELNVNALELDDSALYLCASGSPQGLANYGYTFGSGTRLTVV.

The gene calls are TRBV7-2 and TRBJ2-7; perhaps TRBD1 as D (5 bases). Deletions cut 0 bases from V and 4 bases from J, with 10 bases between. This CDR3 is 14 amino acids long. Germline V lookup: CDR1 SGHTA, CDR2 FQGNSA. This chain's CDR3 is CASSLAWGTYEQYF. DNA for the CDR3: TGTGCCAGCAGCTTAGCCTGGGGCACATACGAGCAGTACTTC.

J is TRBJ2-1 and V is TRBV9, with D possibly matching TRBD1 (5 bases). The CDR3 totals 15 residues. Trimming took off 0 bases at V and 3 bases at J, with 10 bases between the two ends. Germline V gives CDR1 SGDLS, CDR2 YYNGEE. The CDR3 sequence: CASSVEGFFYNEQFF. CDR3 bases: TGTGCCAGCAGCGTAGAGGGGTTTTTCTACAATGAGCAGTTCTTC.